This paragraph covers one T cell receptor (beta chain) sequence. This CDR3 spans 15 amino acids. V lost 6 bases and J lost 1; bases outside the gene matches: 9. CDR1 and CDR2 from the germline V gene are MDHEN and SYDVKM. The sample originates from a study of blood T cell repertoires in COVID-19. About the research overall: Sources were T cells, B-cell-depleted T cells, or PBMCs; the material itself was cDNA or gDNA.

The table came from immunoSEQ multiplex PCR; TCRdb's copy has only in-frame clones and leaves some out. The data hold around 300,000 clones, with roughly nine tenths observed a single time. This sequence was found in a woman aged 55-69 years who had recovered from COVID-19. Material: PBMCs or T cells enriched from blood (not recorded which). This chain connects TRBV28 to TRBJ2-7, with 7 bases fitting TRBD1. CDR3 residues: CASSTTRTGSYEQYF. For the CDR3, the DNA is TGTGCCAGCAGCACAACCCGGACAGGTTCCTACGAGCAGTACTTC.